These 25 T cell receptor gamma chains originate from one sample sequenced in a study of gamma delta lymphoproliferative disorders and STAT genes. TCRdb re-processed the multiplex PCR reads via CATT. The sample has 1,500 to 2,000 gamma-chain clones, about 10% seen once. Sequencing used genomic DNA taken from PBMCs of patients and controls. The sample taken for sequencing was blood. Receptor source: a human donor in good health.

This clone is termed large (0.1 to 1%). This sequence joins TRGV2 and TRGJP2. The J gene was missing in TCRdb and was found by matching the end of the DNA to germline. This CDR3 region has 14 residues. CDR1 and CDR2 from the germline V gene are EGSNGY and YDSYNSKV. V shed 2 bases and J 4 bases; nucleotides not matched to a gene: 4. CDR3 coding DNA: TGTGCCACCTGGGACGCGCCTAGTGATTGGATCAAGACGTTT. It is translated as CATWDAPSDWIKTF.

This clone ranks as medium-sized. The V call is TRGV9, the J call TRGJ1 or TRGJ2. No J segment appears in TCRdb, so it was assigned here by matching the sequence to germline. Trimming at V came to 2 bases and at J to 0 bases, leaving 4 bases not matched to a gene. Germline-derived CDR1 and CDR2 are GITISATS and ISYDGTV (reference sequence). The CDR3 covers 14 residues. The DNA of the CDR3 is TGTGCCTTGTGGGAGGCGCTGAATTATTATAAGAAACTCTTT. Protein sequence: CALWEALNYYKKLF.

The chain carries TRGV4 and TRGJP2. Matching the DNA to germline supplied the J gene, which TCRdb does not give. In germline, CDR1 is EGSTGY, CDR2 YDSYTSSV. The CDR3 is 17 amino acids. V was pared by 0 bases and J by 3 bases, with 10 bases of the junction left unmatched. The DNA of the CDR3 is TGTGCCACCTGGGATGGGCGGAGTCGGCGTAGTGATTGGATCAAGACGTTT. Amino acids: CATWDGRSRRSDWIKTF.

This clone is deemed medium-sized. This sequence joins TRGV4 and TRGJ1 or TRGJ2. TCRdb carries no J gene annotation; the J gene was assigned here by matching the DNA with germline. Germline V gene data show CDR1 as EGSTGY and CDR2 as YDSYTSSV. This CDR3 is built from 14 residues. The V gene end was trimmed by 6 bases and the J gene end by 0 bases; junction bases not matched to a gene: 8. This CDR3 reads CATWHRTNYYKKLF. The CDR3 nucleotides are TGTGCCACCTGGCACCGTACGAATTATTATAAGAAACTCTTT.

This clone rates as medium-sized (0.01 to 0.1%). The CDR3 bases are TGTGCCACCTGGGACGGGCTTCATTATTATAAGAAACTCTTT. It yields the protein CATWDGLHYYKKLF. The chain joins TRGV2 to TRGJ1 or TRGJ2. Here the J gene was assigned by germline matching of the DNA, as TCRdb has none. CDR1 is EGSNGY and CDR2 is YDSYNSKV in the germline V gene. Trimming at V came to 0 bases and at J to 2 bases, leaving 4 bases not matched to a gene. The CDR3 length is 14 residues.

This clone rates as medium-sized. V usage is TRGV11 and J usage is TRGJ1 or TRGJ2. TCRdb gives no J gene; it was assigned here by matching the DNA to germline. TRGV11 is an open reading frame whose function is uncertain. V shed 0 bases and J 11 bases; nucleotides not matched to a gene: 4. The CDR3 runs 12 residues. The CDR3 DNA follows: TGTGCCTGCTGGATTAGGCACTCTGAGAAACTCTTT. This codes for CACWIRHSEKLF.

This clone is medium-sized (0.01 to 0.1%) by share. V usage is TRGV3 and J usage is TRGJ1 or TRGJ2. The J gene, missing from TCRdb, was assigned here through DNA to germline matching. Per the germline V gene, CDR1 is VTNTFY and CDR2 is YDVSTARD (reference sequence). J gave up 12 bases and V 2 bases, and 4 bases lay outside the gene matches. The CDR3 is made up of 10 amino acids. The chain's CDR3 is CATWDNGKLF. As DNA, the CDR3 is TGTGCCACCTGGGACAACGGGAAACTCTTT.

By share of the sample, this clone is medium-sized (0.01 to 0.1%). The genes are TRGV10 and TRGJ1 or TRGJ2. Here the J gene came from matching the DNA to germline, since TCRdb omits it. TRGV10 is classed as an ORF, of uncertain function. V was pared by 11 bases and J by 12 bases, with 11 bases of the junction left unmatched. The CDR3 loop spans 10 amino acids. The CDR3 coding sequence is TGTGCTGCGGCTCGCGAGGGGAAACTCTTT. Residues: CAAAREGKLF.

No call exists for the J gene, whereas the V gene is TRGV8. The V gene's germline CDR1 is VENAVY and CDR2 YDSYNSRV. The CDR3 runs to 11 residues. This CDR3 reads CATWDREFWLF. The CDR3 coding sequence is TGTGCCACCTGGGATAGGGAATTTTGGCTCTTT.

This clone is deemed medium-sized. Germline is not matched at one junction end, which may reflect a read error. The genes are TRGV10 and TRGJP1. The J gene, missing from TCRdb, was assigned here through DNA to germline matching. TRGV10 is an open reading frame whose function is uncertain. The CDR3 is 16 residues long. The CDR3 sequence: CAWGLGGVFPGWFKIF. The CDR3 DNA reads TGCGCGTGGGGGCTGGGGGGCGTTTTCCCTGGTTGGTTCAAGATATTT.

This clone occurred once. The DNA is omitted, as the CDR3 cannot be located on it reliably, and the CDR3 follows TCRdb's listing. Here the V gene is TRGV9, but the J gene went uncalled. The CDR3 length is 21 residues, termini included. CDR1 and CDR2 from the germline V gene are GITISATS and ISYDGTV (reference sequence). CDR3 protein: CALWEPPPIIIRNSLAVEQHF.

The V gene is TRGV4, the J gene TRGJ1 or TRGJ2. The J gene is not listed in TCRdb, so it was assigned here from a DNA match to germline. Germline lookup yields CDR1 EGSTGY and CDR2 YDSYTSSV. The CDR3 is 12 amino acids. The ends lost 4 bases at V and 12 bases at J; junction bases unmatched: 12. CDR3 bases: TGTGCCACCTGGGACTTACTATGGGGGAAACTCTTT. It specifies CATWDLLWGKLF.

This clone was counted between two and nine times. A much larger clone differs from this one at a single base, so this may be a read error. This sample includes further DNA sequences coding for the same CDR3. In DNA form, the CDR3 reads TGTGCTGCATGGGACCATATTACTTATTATAAGAAACTCTTT. This gives the protein CAAWDHITYYKKLF. V and J are TRGV10 and TRGJ1 or TRGJ2. Because TCRdb records no J gene, it was assigned here through a match of the DNA to germline. TRGV10 is an open reading frame whose function is uncertain. The CDR3 consists of 14 residues. V was clipped by 12 bases and J by 3 bases; unmatched bases: 15.

On this clone: This likely stems from a read error, as it lies one base from a far larger clone. Other DNA sequences in this sample translate to the same CDR3. The chain carries TRGV4 and TRGJ1 or TRGJ2. The J gene comes from matching the DNA to germline here; TCRdb lacks it. CDR3 length: 14 amino acids. CDR1 is EGSTGY, CDR2 YDSYTSSV, per germline. With V trimmed by 9 bases and J by 4 bases, 15 bases remained unmatched. The CDR3 DNA reads TGTGCCACCATTAACCGACAAACATATTATAAGAAACTCTTT. Amino acids: CATINRQTYYKKLF.

This clone counts as medium-sized. V is TRGV2 and J is TRGJ1 or TRGJ2. The J gene, missing from TCRdb, was assigned here through DNA to germline matching. Germline V gives CDR1 EGSNGY, CDR2 YDSYNSKV. There are 13 residues in the CDR3. V trimming: 5 bases; J trimming: 3 bases; junction bases outside the gene matches: 7. The CDR3 nucleotides read TGTGCCACCTGGGGGGTGATTTATTATAAGAAACTCTTT. Its translation: CATWGVIYYKKLF.

Points on this clone: This DNA translates differently at residue 3 from the TCRdb protein, which is that of a much larger clone; a read error is likely, and the protein shown is the DNA's own translation. V gene TRGV2 combines with J gene TRGJP1. In the absence of a J gene in TCRdb, the DNA was matched to germline to assign it here. The CDR3 covers 15 residues. CDR1 is EGSNGY, CDR2 YDSYNSKV, per germline. This CDR3 reads CAIWDGSTTGWFKIF. Here the CDR3 DNA reads TGTGCCATCTGGGATGGTTCAACCACTGGTTGGTTCAAGATATTT.

In its sample, this clone ranks as medium-sized. The CDR3 is CALWNYYKKLF. The CDR3 bases are TGTGCCTTATGGAATTATTATAAGAAACTCTTT. The rearrangement links TRGV9 to TRGJ1 or TRGJ2. No J segment appears in TCRdb, so it was assigned here by matching the sequence to germline. Trimming removed 10 bases from V and 0 bases from J; junction bases left unmatched: 3. Germline-derived CDR1 and CDR2 are GITISATS and ISYDGTV (reference sequence). This CDR3 spans 11 amino acids.

Within the sample, this clone is medium-sized. No J gene was assigned, while the V gene was called as TRGV2. Germline V gene sequence: CDR1 EGSNGY, CDR2 YDSYNSKV. The CDR3 sequence is 12 residues long. The CDR3 loop reads CATWDGLGGELF. The CDR3 DNA reads TGTGCCACCTGGGACGGGCTGGGAGGTGAACTCTTT.

This clone ranks as medium-sized. The chain links TRGV9 to TRGJ1 or TRGJ2. TCRdb lists no J gene, so it was determined here by aligning the DNA to germline. The length of the CDR3 is 14 residues. Germline assignment: CDR1 GITISATS and CDR2 ISYDGTV (reference sequence). V was clipped by 0 bases and J by 2 bases; unmatched bases: 4. The CDR3, as DNA: TGTGCCTTGTGGGAGGTGGCTGATTATTATAAGAAACTCTTT. It yields the protein CALWEVADYYKKLF.

This clone was counted a few times. TCRdb lists the protein of a much larger clone for this DNA, which differs at residue 9, so this is likely a read error; the protein given here is translated from the DNA itself. This chain uses TRGV2 with TRGJP1. Matching the DNA to germline supplied the J gene, which TCRdb does not give. CDR1 EGSNGY and CDR2 YDSYNSKV come from the germline V gene. The CDR3 runs 15 residues. V lost 4 bases and J lost 6; bases outside the gene matches: 11. The CDR3 region has the DNA TGTGCCACCTGGGATGGTTCAACCGCTGGTTGGTTCAAGATATTT. This sequence encodes CATWDGSTAGWFKIF.

This chain connects TRGV9 to TRGJ1 or TRGJ2. Matching the DNA to germline supplied the J gene, which TCRdb does not give. The CDR3 is 12 amino acids. CDR1 and CDR2 from the germline V gene are GITISATS and ISYDGTV (reference sequence). The V segment lost 0 bases and the J segment 12 bases; nucleotides outside the gene matches: 8. As DNA, the CDR3 is TGTGCCTTGTGGGAGGTGCTCCGCGGGAAACTCTTT. Translation: CALWEVLRGKLF.

By sample fraction, this clone is medium-sized. This chain uses TRGV3 with TRGJ1 or TRGJ2. TCRdb carries no J gene annotation; the J gene was assigned here by matching the DNA with germline. Looked up from germline, CDR1 is VTNTFY and CDR2 is YDVSTARD (reference sequence). This CDR3 has 14 amino acids. Germline trimming cut 1 base from V and 9 bases from J; bases unmatched to any gene: 12. The CDR3 is CATWDSLRRVKKLF. Written as DNA, the CDR3 is TGTGCCACCTGGGACAGCCTAAGGCGGGTTAAGAAACTCTTT.

This rearrangement joins TRGV3 to TRGJ1 or TRGJ2. TCRdb carries no J gene annotation; the J gene was assigned here by matching the DNA with germline. This CDR3 spans 16 amino acids. After removal of 1 base from V and 3 bases from J, the junction contained 12 bases not matched to a gene. Germline values: CDR1 VTNTFY, CDR2 YDVSTARD (reference sequence). The CDR3 reads CATWDRPPGGYYKKLF. For the CDR3, the DNA is TGTGCCACCTGGGACAGACCTCCCGGGGGTTATTATAAGAAACTCTTT.

This clone is medium-sized (0.01 to 0.1%) in the sample. This chain links TRGV3 with TRGJ1 or TRGJ2. As TCRdb names no J gene, one was assigned here on the basis of a DNA match to germline. In germline, CDR1 is VTNTFY, CDR2 YDVSTARD (reference sequence). The junction had 6 bases not matched to a gene; V was cut back by 0 bases and J by 10 bases. The CDR3 length is 12 residues. The chain's CDR3 is CATWDRGGKKLF. DNA for the CDR3: TGTGCCACCTGGGACAGGGGCGGCAAGAAACTCTTT.

This clone is labeled as hyperexpanded. Other DNA sequences in the same sample also yield this CDR3. The gene calls are TRGV11 and TRGJ1 or TRGJ2. The J gene is absent in TCRdb and was assigned here via DNA matching to germline. TRGV11 is recorded as an ORF, its role being uncertain. The CDR3 runs 19 residues. V dropped 2 bases and J dropped 0; count of bases not matched to a gene: 16. The CDR3 DNA reads TGTGCCTGCTGGATTAGGCCGGGGAGTTGGGGACTGAATTATTATAAGAAACTCTTT. Protein product: CACWIRPGSWGLNYYKKLF.